This T cell receptor beta chain was recovered during a study of T-cell memory formation after mild COVID-19. Overall study context: Largely, the TCR clusters proved donor specific.

After 5'RACE with constant-segment primers, TCR alpha and TCR beta cDNA libraries carrying sample barcodes and UMIs were obtained. One entry per CDR3 protein results from TCRdb running MiXCR on the 5' RACE reads. Of 300,000 to 400,000 distinct CDR3 sequences listed, more than 15% were seen once; the top ten hold approximately 20%. This clonotype has at least ten counts. Its cognate antigen is unknown. Broader study findings: The study detected some responding clones in pre-infection memory, suggesting cross-reactive memory joined.

V was cut by 6 bases and J by 5 bases, with 7 bases left in between. The CDR3 length is 12 residues. J is TRBJ2-2 and V is TRBV12-3 or TRBV12-4; D is unresolved. The specimen was PBMCs or a T cell subset sorted from them (not recorded which). The TCR sequence derives from a man aged 18 to 35 who had mild COVID-19 (a few samples of this study predate the infection). Cell type and time point are not known. The DNA of the CDR3 is TGTGCCAGCAGGGCTGAAACCGGGGAGCTGTTTTTT. It specifies CASRAETGELFF.